This is a list of T cell receptor beta chains from one sample in a study of T cell responses to AZD1222 COVID-19 vaccine. Clones were sequenced by immunoSEQ multiplex PCR, and TCRdb holds only the in-frame ones, with some missing. The data hold 100,000 to 150,000 clones, with 90% observed a single time. Source: peripheral blood, taken on day 0 of AZD1222 vaccination. These receptor sequences come from an adult in good health. Each CDR3 is given with its conserved first and last residue. Fields, in order: clone size, V gene, D gene, J gene, CDR3 length, CDR3 DNA, CDR3 protein. D genes are given only for firm matches. The size entry is marked missing in some rows and otherwise reads once, few, many or a size class.

>NA|TRBV3-1/TRBV3-2|NA|TRBJ1-2|14
TGTGCCAGCAGCCAAGGACAGATTAACTATGGCTACACCTTC
CASSQGQINYGYTF
>NA|TRBV19|TRBD1|TRBJ2-5|15
TGTGCCAGTAGTCCGCCCGGGACAGGGAGCGAGACCCAGTACTTC
CASSPPGTGSETQYF
>NA|TRBV9|NA|TRBJ1-1|14
TGTGCCAGCAGCCCTGGCTTCGGGGGCACGGGAGCTTTCTTT
CASSPGFGGTGAFF
>NA|TRBV10-3|TRBD1|TRBJ1-1|14
TGTGCCATCAGAAGACAGGGGGGGAACACTGAAGCTTTCTTT
CAIRRQGGNTEAFF
>NA|TRBV18|TRBD1|TRBJ1-6|16
TGTGCCAGCTCACAGGGACAGGGGGGTTATGGTTCACCCCTCCACTTT
CASSQGQGGYGSPLHF
>NA|TRBV28|TRBD1|TRBJ1-2|15
TGTGCCAGCAGTGTTACTGGACAGGGTGTCTATGGCTACACCTTC
CASSVTGQGVYGYTF
>NA|TRBV10-3|NA|TRBJ2-1|15
TGTGCCATCAGTGAGGACACGGTGGGCTACAATGAGCAGTTCTTC
CAISEDTVGYNEQFF
>once|TRBV2|TRBD2|TRBJ2-2|15
TGTGCCAGCAGTGGGCTAGCGGGGGGCCAGGGGGAGCTGTTTTTT
CASSGLAGGQGELFF
>NA|TRBV29-1|NA|TRBJ2-7|11
TGCAGCGTTGTGTACAACTACGAGCAGTACTTC
CSVVYNYEQYF
>NA|TRBV12-3/TRBV12-4|NA|TRBJ1-1|13
TGTGCCAGCAGTCCCCCGGGGGCGACTGAAGCTTTCTTT
CASSPPGATEAFF
>NA|TRBV6-5|NA|TRBJ1-1|15
TGTGCCAGCAGCCTTTCAGGGTTGGTGAACACTGAAGCTTTCTTT
CASSLSGLVNTEAFF
>once|TRBV11-3|NA|TRBJ2-2|12
TGTGCCAGCAGCTTAAAGTCCGGGGAGCTGTTTTTT
CASSLKSGELFF
>once|TRBV12-3/TRBV12-4|NA|TRBJ1-4|13
TGTGCCAGCAGTTTAGGCGCGGGAGAAAAACTGTTTTTT
CASSLGAGEKLFF
>NA|TRBV4-3|NA|TRBJ2-5|15
TGCGCCAGCAGCCAAGATCCGGGGGTTCAAGAGACCCAGTACTTC
CASSQDPGVQETQYF
>NA|TRBV4-3|NA|TRBJ1-6|15
TGCGCCAGCAGCCAAGATAAGGGAAGAAGCTCACCCCTCCACTTT
CASSQDKGRSSPLHF
>NA|TRBV10-3|TRBD1|TRBJ1-2|15
TGTGCCATCAGTGTAGGACAGGGGGCCTTTGGTGGCTACACCTTC
CAISVGQGAFGGYTF
>NA|TRBV5-1|TRBD2|TRBJ2-1|12
TGCGCCAGCAGCTGGGAGGGGAATGAGCAGTTCTTC
CASSWEGNEQFF
>NA|TRBV7-3|NA|TRBJ2-2|18
TGTGCCAGCAGCTTAAAAGTTAGGGCAGGGACAAGTACCGGGGAGCTGTTTTTT
CASSLKVRAGTSTGELFF
>NA|TRBV11-2|NA|TRBJ1-6|19
TGTGCCAGCAGCTTAGCTCCTGGGCGAGGGCCGCTCCATAATTCACCCCTCCACTTT
CASSLAPGRGPLHNSPLHF
>NA|TRBV6-2/TRBV6-3|NA|TRBJ1-5|16
TGTGCCAGCTGCCAGGACCCGTATCATAGCAATCAGCCCCAGCATTTT
CASCQDPYHSNQPQHF
>NA|TRBV7-6|NA|TRBJ2-7|16
TGTGCCAGCAGCTTAAGTCATGGGGGTGCTACCTACGAGCAGTACTTC
CASSLSHGGATYEQYF
>NA|TRBV9|NA|TRBJ1-1|15
TGTGCCAGCAGCGTAGGTGGAGGGGATCACACTGAAGCTTTCTTT
CASSVGGGDHTEAFF
>NA|TRBV28|NA|TRBJ1-2|15
TGTGCCAGCAGCTCCCCCAGCCTATTAGGTCGTGGCTACACCTTC
CASSSPSLLGRGYTF
>NA|TRBV6-5|NA|TRBJ1-1|13
TGTGCCAGCAGTTACGTCTCGGCGACTGAAGCTTTCTTT
CASSYVSATEAFF